The following is a T cell receptor (beta chain) sequence with its context. The antigen remains undetermined. The data stem from a study of cytomegalovirus exposure and HLA in healthy donors. Findings and limits, study-wide: The study designated over 150 TCR beta chains cytomegalovirus-associated.

13 Jbeta primers and 60 Vbeta primers were used for the PCR. Clones were read by immunoSEQ multiplex PCR, and TCRdb kept only the in-frame ones, dropping some. The table records 90,000 to 120,000 clones, around 73% of them present only once. Germline CDR1 and CDR2: MDHEN and SYDVKM. This CDR3 has 12 residues. Trimming left V 8 bases short and J 4 bases short, with 10 bases between. The sequence was obtained from a woman between 40 and 50 years old in good health and CMV-seronegative. The sample was PBMCs. V is TRBV28 and J is TRBJ2-3; a weak D match, TRBD2 (5 bases). CDR3 DNA: TGTGCCAGCCTCGGACTCGCAGATACGCAGTATTTT. This translates into CASLGLADTQYF. Supplemented by reference TRBV28 and TRBJ2-3, the full variable domain reads DVKVTQSSRYLVKRTGEKVFLECVQDMDHENMFWYRQDPGLGLRLIYFSYDVKMKEKGDIPEGYSVSREKKERFSLILESASTNQTSMYLCASLGLADTQYFGPGTRLTVL.